These 10 T cell receptor beta chains share one sample of origin, sequenced in a study of T-cell reconstitution after alpha-beta-depleted transplantation in children. For TCRbeta, the library was prepared with unique molecular identifiers. TCRdb redid the calling of the PCR reads with MiXCR, one entry per CDR3 protein. This table holds about 600,000 distinct CDR3 sequences, 13% found once. The sample here was PBMCs, mostly from graft donor cells, taken 360 days after TCRalphabeta/CD19-depleted stem cell transplant. The receptors shown here come from a male patient aged 10-17 years who had a stem cell transplant for acute myeloid leukemia, so the T cells may come from the graft donor.

Comment on this clonotype: A junction end diverges from the germline sequence, so it may reflect a read error. This chain links TRBV29-1 with TRBJ2-2; D could derive from TRBD1 or TRBD2 (5 bases each). CDR3 length equals 14 residues. The germline V gene encodes CDR1 SQVTM and CDR2 ANQGSEA. The CDR3 is CSVSGTKNPGELFF. In DNA, the CDR3 is TGCAGCGTCTCCGGGACGAAGAACCCCGGGGAGCTGTTTTTT.

At least ten counts were recorded for this clonotype. This sequence joins TRBV7-9 and TRBJ1-2; D possibly corresponds to TRBD1 (6 bases). The CDR3 consists of 14 residues. Germline CDR1 reads SEHNR; CDR2 reads FQNEAQ (reference sequence). V dropped 3 bases and J dropped 2 bases, with 10 bases sitting between them. The CDR3 spells CASSFSQGNYGYTF. The DNA of the CDR3 is TGTGCCAGCAGCTTTTCTCAGGGGAACTATGGCTACACCTTC.

The gene calls are TRBV4-3 and TRBJ2-3; perhaps TRBD2 as D (5 bases). V lost 1 base and J 6 bases, leaving 8 bases between the germline ends. The CDR3 consists of 13 residues. Germline values: CDR1 LGHNA, CDR2 YSLEER. The CDR3 nucleotides are TGCGCCAGCAGCCAAGTTTCGGGGGATACGCAGTATTTT. Its translation is CASSQVSGDTQYF.

This clonotype came up a few times. The chain joins TRBV7-3 to TRBJ2-5, with a weak D call TRBD2 (5 bases). This CDR3 region has 15 residues. The germline gives CDR1 SGHTA, CDR2 FQGTGA. The V gene lost 4 bases and the J gene lost 5 bases, with 17 bases spanning the gap. The CDR3 protein is CASSSGSLAGETQYF. CDR3 nucleotides: TGTGCCAGCAGCTCTGGGAGCCTTGCGGGTGAGACCCAGTACTTC.

This clonotype was seen repeatedly, ten times or more. J is TRBJ1-1 and V is TRBV20-1; no clear D gene. V gave up 4 bases and J gave up 3 bases, with 12 bases separating them. The CDR3 covers 13 residues. Germline V gene data show CDR1 as DFQATT and CDR2 as SNEGSKA (reference sequence). Here the CDR3 reads CSAIIQRDTEAFF. The CDR3 bases are TGCAGTGCTATCATCCAGCGGGACACTGAAGCTTTCTTT.

This clonotype was seen more than once but under ten times. The rearrangement uses TRBV28 and TRBJ2-3, with D perhaps matching TRBD1 (5 bases). Deletions cut 2 bases from V and 6 bases from J, with 9 bases between. The CDR3 extends over 13 amino acids. Looked up from germline, CDR1 is MDHEN and CDR2 is SYDVKM. DNA for the CDR3: TGTGCCAGCAGTTTACCAGGGATGGATACGCAGTATTTT. It specifies CASSLPGMDTQYF.

This clonotype was counted a few times. V and J are TRBV14 and TRBJ2-1; 7 nucleotides match TRBD2. CDR3 length equals 18 residues. CDR1 SGHDN and CDR2 FVKESK come from the germline V gene. The ends lost 1 base at V and 4 bases at J; junction bases unmatched: 13. The CDR3 nucleotides read TGTGCCAGCAGCCAAGGGGCGGGGGTTGCGGGAGCTTACAATGAGCAGTTCTTC. Protein: CASSQGAGVAGAYNEQFF.

This clonotype was found a few times. The chain combines TRBV20-1 with TRBJ1-4; a weak D match, TRBD1 (5 bases). The germline gives CDR1 DFQATT, CDR2 SNEGSKA (reference sequence). Between the trimmed V and J ends, which lost 6 bases and 3 bases, there was a span of 11 bases. CDR3 length: 13 amino acids. The CDR3 spells CSAEWDANEKLFF. CDR3 sequence (DNA): TGCAGTGCCGAGTGGGACGCTAATGAAAAACTGTTTTTT.

There are a few counts of this clonotype. The CDR3 nucleotides read TGCAGCGTTTTTGGTGGTTCCTACGAGCAGTACTTC. Encoded protein: CSVFGGSYEQYF. The rearrangement links TRBV29-1 to TRBJ2-7; D is unresolved. The CDR3 is 12 residues long. V was shortened by 5 bases and J by 1 base, with 9 bases between the two germline ends. CDR1 and CDR2 (germline): SQVTM, ANQGSEA.

This clonotype came up many times. The chain links TRBV15 to TRBJ2-1; a possible D gene is TRBD2 (5 bases). Trimming took off 3 bases at V and 0 bases at J, with 12 bases between the two ends. This CDR3 contains 16 residues. Per the germline V gene, CDR1 is LNHNV and CDR2 is YYDKDF (reference sequence). CDR3 loop: CATSRPTADSYNEQFF. The DNA for the CDR3 is TGTGCCACCAGCAGGCCTACAGCGGACTCCTACAATGAGCAGTTCTTC. Using reference TRBV15 and TRBJ2-1 for the parts outside the CDR3, the full variable domain is DAMVIQNPRYQVTQFGKPVTLSCSQTLNHNVMYWYQQKSSQAPKLLFHYYDKDFNNEADTPDNFQSRRPNTSFCFLDIRSPGLGDTAMYLCATSRPTADSYNEQFFGPGTRLTVL.